This T cell receptor beta chain was obtained from a study of control samples from healthy donors and cancer patients. Libraries were prepared by immunoSEQ multiplex PCR; TCRdb keeps only in-frame clonotypes and omits some of them. This sample carries 60,000 to 100,000 clones, around nine tenths of them seen once, and the ten largest clones take 7.2%. This CDR3 has 14 residues. Trimming took 6 bases from V and 0 from J; bases not matched to a gene: 3. Germline CDR1 reads MDHEN; CDR2 reads SYDVKM. This clone was observed once. Input material: blood. The clonotype originates from a man in his fifties in good health. This chain links TRBV28 with TRBJ2-3; TRBD1 matches 7 bases. The chain's CDR3 is CASRRQGSTDTQYF. The CDR3 nucleotides read TGTGCCAGCAGGCGACAGGGAAGCACAGATACGCAGTATTTT.